The rows below give T cell receptor beta chains drawn from one sample of a study of chemoradiotherapy in HPV16-positive cancers. Method: immunoSEQ multiplex PCR; TCRdb's copy keeps in-frame clones and lacks some. The table has about 2,900 clones, roughly 85% seen once. The starting material was tumor tissue, obtained from a patient who underwent chemoradiotherapy. All receptors come from a human donor with HPV-associated anogenital cancer. Each CDR3 is given with its conserved first and last residue. D genes are given only for firm matches. Expanded clones get a size class; other rows say once, few or many, or leave the size out.

D	size	V	J	DNA	CDR3
-	-	TRBV5-1	TRBJ2-2	TGCGCCAGCAGCTTGTTAAACAGCCAGGGCGGGGAGCTGTTTTTT	CASSLLNSQGGELFF
-	-	TRBV19	TRBJ1-2	TGTGCCAGTAGTATCCCAGTTTCGGAAGGCTACACCTTC	CASSIPVSEGYTF
-	-	TRBV18	TRBJ2-5	TGTGCCAGCTCACCAAGTCGGGCAGAGACCCAGTACTTC	CASSPSRAETQYF
TRBD1	-	TRBV19	TRBJ2-5	TGTGCCAGTACCCCGGGACAGGGAAGCGGGACCCAGTACTTC	CASTPGQGSGTQYF
-	-	TRBV9	TRBJ2-1	TGTGCCAGCAGCGTAGACCCCTCGGGCTCCTACAATGAGCAGTTCTTC	CASSVDPSGSYNEQFF
TRBD2	-	TRBV4-2	TRBJ2-2	TGTGCCAGCAGCCAAGAAATTGCTAGCGGGGTAGGCGGGGAGCTGTTTTTT	CASSQEIASGVGGELFF
-	-	TRBV19	TRBJ2-2	TGTGCCAGTAGTATTTCAGTCACCGGGGAGCTGTTTTTT	CASSISVTGELFF
TRBD1	-	TRBV6-5	TRBJ2-7	TGTGCCAGCAGTTACGAGGCCCCAGGGGGCTACGAGCAGTACTTC	CASSYEAPGGYEQYF
-	-	TRBV7-9	TRBJ2-5	TGTGCCAGCAGCTTAGTCGGGAGTCTGGGGACCCAGTACTTC	CASSLVGSLGTQYF
TRBD1	once	TRBV2	TRBJ2-3	TGTGCCAGACACGGGACAGGGGTTCCAGATACGCAGTATTTT	CARHGTGVPDTQYF
-	-	TRBV6-5	TRBJ2-1	TGTGCCAGCAGTTACTCCGGCAGCCCCTCTGTAGGAGAGCAGTTCTTC	CASSYSGSPSVGEQFF
-	-	TRBV10-1	TRBJ2-3	TGCGCCAGCAGTTCGGGACTTGGCACAGATACGCAGTATTTT	CASSSGLGTDTQYF
-	-	TRBV5-6	TRBJ1-1	TGTGCCAGCAGCTTGGCCGGCGGGCTCAAAGGGACTGAAGCTTTCTTT	CASSLAGGLKGTEAFF
TRBD1	-	TRBV7-8	TRBJ2-7	TGTGCCAGCAGCTTACACCCGGGACAGTTGTACGAGCAGTACTTC	CASSLHPGQLYEQYF